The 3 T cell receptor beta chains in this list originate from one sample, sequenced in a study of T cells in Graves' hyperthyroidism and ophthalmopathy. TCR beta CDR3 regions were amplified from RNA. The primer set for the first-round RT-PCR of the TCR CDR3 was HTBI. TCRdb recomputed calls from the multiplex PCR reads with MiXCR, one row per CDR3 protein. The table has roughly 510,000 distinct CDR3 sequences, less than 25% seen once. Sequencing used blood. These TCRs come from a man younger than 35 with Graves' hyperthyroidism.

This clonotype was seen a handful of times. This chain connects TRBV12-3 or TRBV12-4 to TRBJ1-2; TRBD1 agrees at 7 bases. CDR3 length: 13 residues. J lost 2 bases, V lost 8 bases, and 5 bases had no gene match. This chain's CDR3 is CASGRDSNYGYTF. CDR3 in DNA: TGTGCCAGCGGGAGGGACAGCAACTATGGCTACACCTTC.

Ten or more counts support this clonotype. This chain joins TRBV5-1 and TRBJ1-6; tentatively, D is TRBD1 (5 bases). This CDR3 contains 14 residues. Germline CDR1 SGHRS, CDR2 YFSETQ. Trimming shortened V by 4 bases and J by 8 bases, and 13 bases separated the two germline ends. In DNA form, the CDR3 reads TGCGCCAGCAGCCTGGGGGTTGTGGATTCACCCCTCCACTTT. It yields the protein CASSLGVVDSPLHF. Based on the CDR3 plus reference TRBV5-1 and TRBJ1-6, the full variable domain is KAGVTQTPRYLIKTRGQQVTLSCSPISGHRSVSWYQQTPGQGLQFLFEYFSETQRNKGNFPGRFSGRQFSNSRSEMNVSTLELGDSALYLCASSLGVVDSPLHFGNGTRLTVT.

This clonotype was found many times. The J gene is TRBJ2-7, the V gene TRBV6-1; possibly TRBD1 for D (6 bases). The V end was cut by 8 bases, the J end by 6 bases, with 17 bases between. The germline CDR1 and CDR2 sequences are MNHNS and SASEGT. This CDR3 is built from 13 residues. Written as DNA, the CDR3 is TGTGCCAGCCCTCGGACAGAAACTGGCGAGCAGTACTTC. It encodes CASPRTETGEQYF.